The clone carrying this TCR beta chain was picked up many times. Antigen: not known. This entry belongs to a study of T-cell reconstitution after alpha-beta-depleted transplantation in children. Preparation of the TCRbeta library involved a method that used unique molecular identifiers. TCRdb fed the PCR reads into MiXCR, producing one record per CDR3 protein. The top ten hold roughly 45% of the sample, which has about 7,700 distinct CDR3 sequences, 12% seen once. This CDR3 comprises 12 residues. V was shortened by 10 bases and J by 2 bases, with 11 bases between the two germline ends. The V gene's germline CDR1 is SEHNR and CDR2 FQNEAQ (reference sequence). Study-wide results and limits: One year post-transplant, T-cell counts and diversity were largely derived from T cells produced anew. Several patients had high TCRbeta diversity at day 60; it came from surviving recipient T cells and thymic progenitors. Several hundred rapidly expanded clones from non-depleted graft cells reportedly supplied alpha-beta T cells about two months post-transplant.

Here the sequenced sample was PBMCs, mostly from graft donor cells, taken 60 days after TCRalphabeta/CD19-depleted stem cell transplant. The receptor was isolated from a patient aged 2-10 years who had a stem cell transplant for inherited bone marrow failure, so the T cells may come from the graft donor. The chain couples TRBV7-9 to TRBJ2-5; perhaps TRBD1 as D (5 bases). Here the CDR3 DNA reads TGTGCCATCGAAGACAGACAAGAGACCCAGTACTTC. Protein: CAIEDRQETQYF.